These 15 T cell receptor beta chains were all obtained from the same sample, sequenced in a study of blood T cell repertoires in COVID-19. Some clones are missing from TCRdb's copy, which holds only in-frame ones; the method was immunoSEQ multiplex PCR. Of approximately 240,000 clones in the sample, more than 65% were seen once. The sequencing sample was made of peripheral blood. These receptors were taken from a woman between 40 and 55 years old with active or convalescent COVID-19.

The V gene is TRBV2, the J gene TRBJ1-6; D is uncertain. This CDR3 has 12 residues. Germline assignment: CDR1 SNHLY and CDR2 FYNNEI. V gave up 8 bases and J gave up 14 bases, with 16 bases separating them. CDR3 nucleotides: TGTGCCAGCGGACGGATGGAGGTGACCCTCCACTTT. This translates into CASGRMEVTLHF.

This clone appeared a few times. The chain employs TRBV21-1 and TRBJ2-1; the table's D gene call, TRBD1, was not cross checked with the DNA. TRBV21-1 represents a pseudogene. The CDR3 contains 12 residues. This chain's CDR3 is CASSSTGTGEFF. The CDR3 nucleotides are TGTGCCAGCAGCTCGACCGGGACAGGGGAGTTCTTC.

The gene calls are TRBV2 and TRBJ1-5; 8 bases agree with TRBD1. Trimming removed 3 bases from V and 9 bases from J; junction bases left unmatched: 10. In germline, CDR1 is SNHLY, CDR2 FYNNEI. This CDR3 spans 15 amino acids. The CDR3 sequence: CASSDRGPSSRPQHF. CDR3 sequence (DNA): TGTGCCAGCAGTGACAGGGGGCCGTCTTCGAGGCCCCAGCATTTT.

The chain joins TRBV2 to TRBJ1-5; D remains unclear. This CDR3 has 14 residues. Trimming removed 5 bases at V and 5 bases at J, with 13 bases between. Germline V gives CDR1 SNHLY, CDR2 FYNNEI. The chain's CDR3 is CASSTDLGDQPQHF. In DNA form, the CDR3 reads TGTGCCAGCAGTACCGACCTGGGAGATCAGCCCCAGCATTTT.

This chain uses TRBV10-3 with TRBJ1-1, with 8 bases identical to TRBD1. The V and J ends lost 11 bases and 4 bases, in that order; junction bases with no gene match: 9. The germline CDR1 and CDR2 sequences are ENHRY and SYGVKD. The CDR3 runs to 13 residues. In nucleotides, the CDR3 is TGTGCCTCCGGCACAGGGGGAGGCACTGAAGCTTTCTTT. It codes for CASGTGGGTEAFF.

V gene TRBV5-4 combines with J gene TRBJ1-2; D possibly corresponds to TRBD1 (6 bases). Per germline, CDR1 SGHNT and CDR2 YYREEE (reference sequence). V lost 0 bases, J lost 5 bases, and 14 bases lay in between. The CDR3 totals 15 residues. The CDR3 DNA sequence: TGTGCCAGCAGCTTGGCGGACAGTGAGATATATGGCTACACCTTC. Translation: CASSLADSEIYGYTF.

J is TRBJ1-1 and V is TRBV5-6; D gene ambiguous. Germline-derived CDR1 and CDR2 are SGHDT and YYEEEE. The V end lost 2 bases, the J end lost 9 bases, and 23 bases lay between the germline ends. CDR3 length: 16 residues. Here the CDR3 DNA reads TGTGCCAGCAGCTTTAGACCAGGTGCCATAGAACTTCAAGCTTTCTTT. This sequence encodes CASSFRPGAIELQAFF. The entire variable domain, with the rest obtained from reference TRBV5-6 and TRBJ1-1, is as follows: DAGVTQSPTHLIKTRGQQVTLRCSPKSGHDTVSWYQQALGQGPQFIFQYYEEEERQRGNFPDRFSGHQFPNYSSELNVNALLLGDSALYLCASSFRPGAIELQAFFGQGTRLTVV.

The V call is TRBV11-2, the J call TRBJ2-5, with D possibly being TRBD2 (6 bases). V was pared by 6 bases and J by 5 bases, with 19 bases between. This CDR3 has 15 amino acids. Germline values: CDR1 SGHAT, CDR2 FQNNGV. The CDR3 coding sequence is TGTGCCAGCAGGGCCGGTGGGCTAGCGCTGGAGACCCAGTACTTC. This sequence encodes CASRAGGLALETQYF. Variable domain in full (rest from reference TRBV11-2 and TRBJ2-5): EAGVAQSPRYKIIEKRQSVAFWCNPISGHATLYWYQQILGQGPKLLIQFQNNGVVDDSQLPKDRFSAERLKGVDSTLKIQPAKLEDSAVYLCASRAGGLALETQYFGPGTRLLVL.

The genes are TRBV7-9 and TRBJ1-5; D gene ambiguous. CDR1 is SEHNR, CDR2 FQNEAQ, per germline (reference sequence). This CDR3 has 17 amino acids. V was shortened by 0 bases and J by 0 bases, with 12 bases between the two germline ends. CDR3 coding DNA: TGTGCCAGCAGCTTAGCCCGGGGTGCAGATAGCAATCAGCCCCAGCATTTT. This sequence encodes CASSLARGADSNQPQHF.

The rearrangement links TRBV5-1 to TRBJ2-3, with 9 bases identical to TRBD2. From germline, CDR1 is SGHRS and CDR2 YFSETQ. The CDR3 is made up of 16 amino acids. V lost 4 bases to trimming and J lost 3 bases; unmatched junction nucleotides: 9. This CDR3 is CASSPRGLATTDTQYF. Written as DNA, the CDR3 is TGCGCCAGCAGCCCGAGAGGACTAGCGACGACAGATACGCAGTATTTT.

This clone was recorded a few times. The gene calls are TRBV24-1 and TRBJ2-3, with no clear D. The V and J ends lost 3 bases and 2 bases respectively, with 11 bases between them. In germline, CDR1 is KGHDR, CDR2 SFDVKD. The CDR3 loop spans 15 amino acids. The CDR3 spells CATSDRGTLTDTQYF. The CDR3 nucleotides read TGTGCCACCAGTGATCGAGGAACCCTCACAGATACGCAGTATTTT.

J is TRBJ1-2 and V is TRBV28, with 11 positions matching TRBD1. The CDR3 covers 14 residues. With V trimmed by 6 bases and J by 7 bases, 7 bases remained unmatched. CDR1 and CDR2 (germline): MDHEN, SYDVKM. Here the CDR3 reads CASRWTGGEGGYTF. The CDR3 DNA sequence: TGTGCCAGCAGATGGACAGGGGGCGAGGGTGGCTACACCTTC.

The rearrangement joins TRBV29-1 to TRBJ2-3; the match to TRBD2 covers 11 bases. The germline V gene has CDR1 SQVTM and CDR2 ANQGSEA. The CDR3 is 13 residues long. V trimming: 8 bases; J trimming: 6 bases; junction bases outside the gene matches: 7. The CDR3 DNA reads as TGCAGCCTTACTAGCGGGGGCTGGGATACGCAGTATTTT. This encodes CSLTSGGWDTQYF.

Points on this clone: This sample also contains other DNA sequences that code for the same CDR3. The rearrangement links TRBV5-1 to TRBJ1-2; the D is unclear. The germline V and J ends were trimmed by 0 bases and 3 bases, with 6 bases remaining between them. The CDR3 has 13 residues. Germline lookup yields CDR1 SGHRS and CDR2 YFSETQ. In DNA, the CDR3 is TGCGCCAGCAGCTTGGGAGGTGACTATGGCTACACCTTC. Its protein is CASSLGGDYGYTF.

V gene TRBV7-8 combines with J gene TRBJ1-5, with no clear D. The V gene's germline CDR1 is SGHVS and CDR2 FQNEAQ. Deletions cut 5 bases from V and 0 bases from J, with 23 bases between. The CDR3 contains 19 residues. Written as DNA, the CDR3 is TGTGCCAGCAGCCGCTTAAGGCGAAGCGGGCGGAATAGCAATCAGCCCCAGCATTTT. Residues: CASSRLRRSGRNSNQPQHF.